This is a list of T cell receptor beta chains from one sample in a study of blood T cell repertoires in COVID-19. TCRdb's table, derived via immunoSEQ multiplex PCR, lists solely in-frame clones and lacks some. The table lists about 130,000 clones, roughly 89% of them singletons. The sample comprised peripheral blood. These TCRs come from a man between 60 and 75 years old with COVID-19, enrolled during active disease. Both conserved end residues are part of each CDR3. Each record gives: D gene, clone size, J gene, CDR3 length, V gene, CDR3 protein, CDR3 DNA. The D gene is left open where the match is weak. A clone size is listed for some rows: how often the clone was seen (once, few, many), or a class if it is expanded.

.	.	TRBJ2-5	13	TRBV3-1/TRBV3-2	CASSQDRRETQYF	TGTGCCAGCAGCCAAGATCGGCGGGAGACCCAGTACTTC
.	.	TRBJ1-4	12	TRBV6-5	CASSHHREKLFF	TGTGCCAGCAGCCACCACCGGGAAAAACTGTTTTTT
.	.	TRBJ2-2	17	TRBV7-3	CASSLQGRGPATGELFF	TGTGCCAGCAGCTTACAAGGCAGGGGCCCCGCGACCGGGGAGCTGTTTTTT
.	.	TRBJ2-3	15	TRBV2	CASSGSLGGTDTQYF	TGTGCCAGCAGTGGCAGCCTAGGGGGCACAGATACGCAGTATTTT
TRBD1	.	TRBJ2-2	15	TRBV9	CASSEAPGGTGELFF	TGTGCCAGCAGCGAGGCCCCAGGGGGCACCGGGGAGCTGTTTTTT
.	.	TRBJ2-1	12	TRBV18	CASSPGANEQFF	TGTGCCAGCTCACCAGGAGCCAATGAGCAGTTCTTC
.	.	TRBJ1-4	11	TRBV27	CASSPDIELFF	TGTGCCAGCAGCCCGGACATCGAACTGTTTTTT
TRBD2	.	TRBJ2-2	19	TRBV5-6	CASSSLLSGGAANTGELFF	TGTGCCAGCAGCTCCCTCCTTAGCGGGGGGGCAGCGAACACCGGGGAGCTGTTTTTT
TRBD1	.	TRBJ2-1	15	TRBV19	CASSIEMTGVNEQFF	TGTGCCAGTAGTATAGAAATGACAGGGGTCAATGAGCAGTTCTTC
.	.	TRBJ2-5	14	TRBV19	CASSISSRQETQYF	TGTGCCAGTAGTATATCGTCGCGCCAAGAGACCCAGTACTTC
TRBD1	.	TRBJ2-7	15	TRBV18	CASSPKNTGAGEQYF	TGTGCCAGCTCACCAAAAAACACAGGGGCAGGTGAGCAGTACTTC
.	.	TRBJ1-1	10	TRBV20-1	CSASDIEAFF	TGCAGTGCTAGTGACATCGAAGCTTTCTTT
TRBD1	.	TRBJ1-1	17	TRBV27	CASSSDRALLPNTEAFF	TGTGCCAGCAGTTCGGACAGGGCCCTCTTACCCAACACTGAAGCTTTCTTT
.	.	TRBJ2-7	13	TRBV5-1	CASTMGSSYEQYF	TGCGCCAGCACGATGGGGAGCTCCTACGAGCAGTACTTC
.	.	TRBJ2-7	14	TRBV6-2/TRBV6-3	CASSYSGLSDEQYF	TGTGCCAGCAGTTACTCCGGCTTAAGCGACGAGCAGTACTTC
TRBD1	.	TRBJ2-5	13	TRBV19	CASGTGRQETQYF	TGTGCCAGTGGGACAGGTCGGCAAGAGACCCAGTACTTC
TRBD2	.	TRBJ2-1	15	TRBV19	CASSMWQRGGFEQFF	TGTGCCAGTAGTATGTGGCAGCGGGGGGGTTTTGAGCAGTTCTTC
.	.	TRBJ1-1	13	TRBV20-1	CSASGAANTEAFF	TGCAGTGCTAGTGGGGCCGCGAACACTGAAGCTTTCTTT
TRBD2	few	TRBJ2-5	15	TRBV15	CATSRGLAGQETQYF	TGTGCCACCAGCAGAGGACTAGCGGGCCAAGAGACCCAGTACTTC
TRBD1	once	TRBJ1-6	13	TRBV2	CASSVGQVVPLHF	TGTGCCAGCAGTGTTGGACAGGTGGTACCCCTCCACTTT
.	.	TRBJ1-2	15	TRBV2	CASNRDVGANYGYTF	TGTGCCAGCAACAGGGATGTAGGGGCTAACTATGGCTACACCTTC
TRBD1	.	TRBJ1-2	13	TRBV30	CAWSTTGGRGYTF	TGTGCCTGGAGTACGACAGGGGGACGTGGCTACACCTTC
TRBD1	.	TRBJ2-2	15	TRBV29-1	CSVEQGQGTTGELFF	TGCAGCGTTGAGCAGGGACAGGGAACGACCGGGGAGCTGTTTTTT
.	.	TRBJ2-3	14	TRBV3-1/TRBV3-2	CASSQGASTDTQYF	TGTGCCAGCAGCCAAGGGGCCAGCACAGATACGCAGTATTTT
TRBD1	.	TRBJ1-1	12	TRBV30	CAWSVTGGSAFF	TGTGCCTGGAGTGTTACAGGGGGAAGCGCTTTCTTT
TRBD1	.	TRBJ2-2	16	TRBV24-1	CATSDGDRGGTGELFF	TGTGCCACCAGTGATGGGGACAGGGGGGGGACCGGGGAGCTGTTTTTT
.	once	TRBJ1-6	12	TRBV27	CASSLRNSPLHF	TGTGCCAGCAGTTTACGGAATTCACCCCTCCACTTT
TRBD1	.	TRBJ1-1	15	TRBV7-3	CASSLSGTENTEAFF	TGTGCCAGCAGCTTAAGCGGGACAGAGAACACTGAAGCTTTCTTT
TRBD1	.	TRBJ1-5	16	TRBV6-1	CASSARTGGSNQPQHF	TGTGCCAGCAGTGCACGAACAGGGGGTAGCAATCAGCCCCAGCATTTT
.	once	TRBJ2-3	17	TRBV5-4	CASSLYKGATRADTQYF	TGTGCCAGCAGCTTGTACAAGGGCGCAACGAGGGCGGATACGCAGTATTTT
.	.	TRBJ2-3	18	TRBV9	CASSARPSAGLSTDTQYF	TGTGCCAGCAGCGCCAGACCTTCCGCGGGGCTTAGCACAGATACGCAGTATTTT
.	.	TRBJ1-2	14	TRBV11-2	CASSLDLGNYGYTF	TGTGCCAGCAGCTTAGATCTCGGGAACTATGGCTACACCTTC
TRBD1	.	TRBJ1-1	14	TRBV2	CASYRTGTNTEAFF	TGTGCCAGCTACAGGACAGGGACGAACACTGAAGCTTTCTTT
.	.	TRBJ1-2	13	TRBV6-5	CASSPPGRTGYTF	TGTGCCAGCAGCCCCCCAGGGCGCACTGGCTACACCTTC
TRBD1	.	TRBJ2-7	14	TRBV18	CASSPPGQPYEQYF	TGTGCCAGCTCACCACCGGGACAGCCTTACGAGCAGTACTTC
.	once	TRBJ1-1	14	TRBV4-3	CASSFSRSGTEAFF	TGCGCCAGCAGCTTCTCAAGATCGGGCACTGAAGCTTTCTTT
.	.	TRBJ2-2	13	TRBV4-3	CASSQVVTGELFF	TGCGCCAGCAGCCAAGTAGTCACCGGGGAGCTGTTTTTT
.	.	TRBJ1-1	13	TRBV30	CAWERRENTEAFF	TGTGCCTGGGAACGACGGGAGAACACTGAAGCTTTCTTT
.	.	TRBJ2-7	12	TRBV28	CASVGGVYEQYF	TGTGCCAGCGTAGGAGGGGTTTACGAGCAGTACTTC
TRBD1	.	TRBJ1-1	19	TRBV3-1/TRBV3-2	CASSHEPSQEDRINTEAFF	TGTGCCAGCAGCCATGAGCCAAGTCAGGAGGACAGGATAAACACTGAAGCTTTCTTT
.	once	TRBJ2-1	15	TRBV15	CATSREPGGRNEQFF	TGTGCCACCAGCAGAGAACCGGGGGGCCGCAATGAGCAGTTCTTC